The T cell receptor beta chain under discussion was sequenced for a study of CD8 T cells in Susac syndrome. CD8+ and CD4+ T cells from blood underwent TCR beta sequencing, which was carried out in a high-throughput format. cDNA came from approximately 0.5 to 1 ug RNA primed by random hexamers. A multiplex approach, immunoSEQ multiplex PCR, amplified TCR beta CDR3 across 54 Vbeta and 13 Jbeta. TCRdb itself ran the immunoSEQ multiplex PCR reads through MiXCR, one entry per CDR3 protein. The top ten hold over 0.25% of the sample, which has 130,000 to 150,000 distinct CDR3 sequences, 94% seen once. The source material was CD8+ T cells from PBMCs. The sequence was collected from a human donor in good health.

CDR3 sequence (DNA): TGCAGCGCTGAGGGTCCATTATACACAGATACGCAGTATTTT. This translates into CSAEGPLYTDTQYF. The gene calls are TRBV29-1 and TRBJ2-3; tentatively, D is TRBD2 (5 bases). Trimming took off 7 bases at V and 2 bases at J, with 16 bases between the two ends. Germline V lookup: CDR1 SQVTM, CDR2 ANQGSEA. This CDR3 comprises 14 residues.